This T cell receptor (beta chain) was retrieved from a study of blood T cells in healthy people across ages. With 6 bases removed from V and 5 bases from J, the gap between germline ends came to 16 bases. The CDR3 length is 14 residues. Looked up from germline, CDR1 is SGHTA and CDR2 is FQGNSA. Per sample, extraction of total RNA gave at least 6 micrograms in every case. This clonotype has only a few counts. It was with a sample-barcoded 5' primer and a J-beta primer mix that a second PCR of roughly 6 to 11 cycles was run. TCRdb re-called the 5' RACE reads through MiXCR, storing one row per CDR3 protein. This table has about 900,000 distinct CDR3 sequences, 40% to 60% appearing once.

The sequenced sample was blood. The source is a young man in good health. The rearrangement links TRBV7-2 to TRBJ1-1; D unresolved. For the CDR3, the DNA is TGTGCCAGCAGTTCTACTCCGGTAGGAACTGAAGCTTTCTTT. Protein product: CASSSTPVGTEAFF.